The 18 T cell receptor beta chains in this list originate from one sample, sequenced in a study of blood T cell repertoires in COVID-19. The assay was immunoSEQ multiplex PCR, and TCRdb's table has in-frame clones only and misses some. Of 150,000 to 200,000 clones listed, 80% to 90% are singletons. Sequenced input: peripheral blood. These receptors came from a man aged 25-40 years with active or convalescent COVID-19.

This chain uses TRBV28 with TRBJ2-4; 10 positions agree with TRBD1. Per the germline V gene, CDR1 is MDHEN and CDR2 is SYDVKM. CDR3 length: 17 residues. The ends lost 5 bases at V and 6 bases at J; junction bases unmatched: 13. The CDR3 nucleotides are TGTGCCAGCAGTCCCCCCCTCGGACAGGGGGGCGGAAACATTCAGTACTTC. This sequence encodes CASSPPLGQGGGNIQYF.

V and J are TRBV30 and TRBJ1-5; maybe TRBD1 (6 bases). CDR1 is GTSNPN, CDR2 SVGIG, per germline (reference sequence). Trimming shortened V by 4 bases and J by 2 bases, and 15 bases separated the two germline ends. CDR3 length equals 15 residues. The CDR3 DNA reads TGTGCCTGGACACACCCAGGGGACGGCAATCAGCCCCAGCATTTT. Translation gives CAWTHPGDGNQPQHF.

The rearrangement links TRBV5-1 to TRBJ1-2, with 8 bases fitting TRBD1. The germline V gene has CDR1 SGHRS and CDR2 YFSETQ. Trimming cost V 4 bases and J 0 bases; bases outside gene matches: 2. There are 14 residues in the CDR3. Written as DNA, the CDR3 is TGCGCCAGCAGCGCGACAGGGGCTAACTATGGCTACACCTTC. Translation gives CASSATGANYGYTF.

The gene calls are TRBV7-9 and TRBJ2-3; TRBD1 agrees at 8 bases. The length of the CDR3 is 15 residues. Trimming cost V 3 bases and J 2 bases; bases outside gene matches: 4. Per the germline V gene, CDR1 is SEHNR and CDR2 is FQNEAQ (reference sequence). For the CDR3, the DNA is TGTGCCAGCAGCTTGCGACAGGGGCCCACAGATACGCAGTATTTT. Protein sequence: CASSLRQGPTDTQYF.

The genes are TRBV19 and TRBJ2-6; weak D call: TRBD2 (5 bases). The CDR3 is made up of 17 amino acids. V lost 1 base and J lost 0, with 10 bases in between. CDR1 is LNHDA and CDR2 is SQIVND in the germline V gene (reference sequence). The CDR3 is CASSIGADYSGANVLTF. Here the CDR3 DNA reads TGTGCCAGTAGTATAGGTGCAGACTACTCTGGGGCCAACGTCCTGACTTTC.

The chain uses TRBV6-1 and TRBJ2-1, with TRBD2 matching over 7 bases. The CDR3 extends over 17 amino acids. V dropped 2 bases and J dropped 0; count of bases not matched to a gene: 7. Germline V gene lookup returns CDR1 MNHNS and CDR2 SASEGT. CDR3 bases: TGTGCCAGCAGTGAATTGTTCGGGACTAACTCCTACAATGAGCAGTTCTTC. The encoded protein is CASSELFGTNSYNEQFF.

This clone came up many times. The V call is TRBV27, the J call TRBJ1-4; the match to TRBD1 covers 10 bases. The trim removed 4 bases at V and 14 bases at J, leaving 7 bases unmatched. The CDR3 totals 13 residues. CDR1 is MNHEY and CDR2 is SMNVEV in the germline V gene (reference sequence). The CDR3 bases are TGTGCCAGCAGTTACTATCCGGGACAGGGGCTGTTTTTT. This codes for CASSYYPGQGLFF.

This CDR3 reads CASSLEADWNTEAFF. CDR3 nucleotide sequence: TGTGCCAGCAGCTTGGAGGCGGATTGGAACACTGAAGCTTTCTTT. The chain has TRBV5-6 and TRBJ1-1; D is ambiguous. Germline V lookup: CDR1 SGHDT, CDR2 YYEEEE. CDR3 length equals 15 residues. V lost 0 bases and J 1 base, leaving 10 bases between the germline ends.

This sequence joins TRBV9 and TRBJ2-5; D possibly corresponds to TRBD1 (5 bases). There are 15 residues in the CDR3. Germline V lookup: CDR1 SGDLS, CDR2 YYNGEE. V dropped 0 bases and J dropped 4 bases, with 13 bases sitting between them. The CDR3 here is CASSVARDSPETQYF. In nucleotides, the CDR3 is TGTGCCAGCAGCGTAGCTAGAGACAGCCCAGAGACCCAGTACTTC.

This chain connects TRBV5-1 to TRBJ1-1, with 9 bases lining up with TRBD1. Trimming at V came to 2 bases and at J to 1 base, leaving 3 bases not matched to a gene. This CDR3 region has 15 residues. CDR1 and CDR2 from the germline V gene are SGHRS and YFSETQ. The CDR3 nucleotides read TGCGCCAGCAGCTTAGGGACAGGGCAGAACACTGAAGCTTTCTTT. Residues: CASSLGTGQNTEAFF.

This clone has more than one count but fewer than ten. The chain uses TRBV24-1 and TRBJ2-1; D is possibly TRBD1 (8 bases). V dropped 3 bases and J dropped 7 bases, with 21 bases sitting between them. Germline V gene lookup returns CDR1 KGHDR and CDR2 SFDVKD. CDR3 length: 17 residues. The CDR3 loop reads CATSDRGARGQGNEQFF. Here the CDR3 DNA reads TGTGCCACCAGTGATCGGGGGGCCAGGGGGCAAGGGAATGAGCAGTTCTTC.

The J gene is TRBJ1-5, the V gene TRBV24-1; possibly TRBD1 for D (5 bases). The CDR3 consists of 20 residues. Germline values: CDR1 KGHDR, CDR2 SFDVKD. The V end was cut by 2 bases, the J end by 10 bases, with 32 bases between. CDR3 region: CATSDCFRGCISGDGYPQHF. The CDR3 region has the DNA TGTGCCACCAGTGATTGCTTCCGCGGGTGCATTTCGGGGGATGGATATCCCCAGCATTTT.

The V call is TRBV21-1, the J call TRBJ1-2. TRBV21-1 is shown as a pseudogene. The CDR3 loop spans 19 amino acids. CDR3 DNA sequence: TGTGCCAGCAGCAAACTGGCGCGGGGGGCGGAAAAAGGCAGTTATGGCTACACCTTC. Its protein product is CASSKLARGAEKGSYGYTF.

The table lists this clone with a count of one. The CDR3 nucleotides read TGCGCCAGCAGCCAAGTCGGGACAGGCCAGCGCGAGCAGTACTTC. Protein: CASSQVGTGQREQYF. The chain is built from TRBV4-3 and TRBJ2-7, with 8 bases fitting TRBD1. The CDR3 loop spans 15 amino acids. Germline trimming cut 1 base from V and 6 bases from J; bases unmatched to any gene: 8. The germline CDR1 and CDR2 sequences are LGHNA and YSLEER.

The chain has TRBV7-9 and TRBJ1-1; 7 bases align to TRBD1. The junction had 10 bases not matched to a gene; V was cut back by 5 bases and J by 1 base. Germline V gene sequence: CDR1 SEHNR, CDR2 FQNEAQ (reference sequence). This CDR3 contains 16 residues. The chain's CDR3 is CASSPAAGTANTEAFF. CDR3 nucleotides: TGTGCCAGCAGCCCAGCCGCCGGGACAGCGAACACTGAAGCTTTCTTT.

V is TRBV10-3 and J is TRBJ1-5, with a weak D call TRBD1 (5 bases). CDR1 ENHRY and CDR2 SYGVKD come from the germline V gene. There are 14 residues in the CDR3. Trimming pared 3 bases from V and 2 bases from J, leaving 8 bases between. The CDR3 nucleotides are TGTGCCATCAGTGACTCGGGGGGCAATCAGCCCCAGCATTTT. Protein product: CAISDSGGNQPQHF.

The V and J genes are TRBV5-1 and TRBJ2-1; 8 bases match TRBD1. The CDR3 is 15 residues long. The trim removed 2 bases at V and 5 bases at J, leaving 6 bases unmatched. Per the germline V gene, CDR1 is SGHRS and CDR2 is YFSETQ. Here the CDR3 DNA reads TGCGCCAGCAGCTTTGGGCAGGGGGCCCACAATGAGCAGTTCTTC. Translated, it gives CASSFGQGAHNEQFF.

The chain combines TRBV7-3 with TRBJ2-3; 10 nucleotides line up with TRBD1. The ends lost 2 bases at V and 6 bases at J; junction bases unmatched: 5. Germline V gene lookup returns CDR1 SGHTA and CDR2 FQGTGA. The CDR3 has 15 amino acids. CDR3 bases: TGTGCCAGCAGCTTAGGGACAGGGGATGGGGATACGCAGTATTTT. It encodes CASSLGTGDGDTQYF.